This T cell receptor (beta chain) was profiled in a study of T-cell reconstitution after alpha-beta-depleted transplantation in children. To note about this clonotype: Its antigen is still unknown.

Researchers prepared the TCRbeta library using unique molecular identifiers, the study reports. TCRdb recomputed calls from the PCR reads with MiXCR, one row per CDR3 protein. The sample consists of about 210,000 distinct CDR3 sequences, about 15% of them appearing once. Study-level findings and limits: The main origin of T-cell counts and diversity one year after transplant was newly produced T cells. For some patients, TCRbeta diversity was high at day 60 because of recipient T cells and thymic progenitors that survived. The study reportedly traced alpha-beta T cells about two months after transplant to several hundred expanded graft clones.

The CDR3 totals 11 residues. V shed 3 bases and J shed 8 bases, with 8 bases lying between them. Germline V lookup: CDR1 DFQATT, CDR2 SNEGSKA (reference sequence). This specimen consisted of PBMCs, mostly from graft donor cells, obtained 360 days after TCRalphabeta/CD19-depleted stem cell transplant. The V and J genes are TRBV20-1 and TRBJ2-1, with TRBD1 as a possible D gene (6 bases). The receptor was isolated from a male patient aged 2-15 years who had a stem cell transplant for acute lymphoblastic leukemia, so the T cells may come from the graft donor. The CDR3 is CSARDSHEQFF. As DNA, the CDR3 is TGCAGTGCTAGGGACAGCCATGAGCAGTTCTTC.